What follows are 28 T cell receptor beta chains derived from one specimen sequenced in a study of somatic mutations in cytotoxic T cells in rheumatoid arthritis. Here immunoSEQ multiplex PCR was the method, and the copy in TCRdb shows in-frame clones only, minus some. The sample has 20,000 or so clones, 82% seen once. Specimen: CD8+ T cells sorted from blood. These receptors were obtained from a woman aged 50 to 65 in good health.

V and J are TRBV27 and TRBJ2-7, with D perhaps TRBD1 (6 bases). Trimming stripped 3 bases from V and 4 bases from J, with 10 bases between. The CDR3 spans 13 residues. CDR1 MNHEY and CDR2 SMNVEV come from the germline V gene (reference sequence). The CDR3 here is CASSFQGQYEQYF. CDR3 in DNA: TGTGCCAGCAGTTTCCAAGGACAGTACGAGCAGTACTTC.

The chain has TRBV11-2 and TRBJ2-7; possibly TRBD1 for D (6 bases). The CDR3 sequence is 13 residues long. Germline V gene data show CDR1 as SGHAT and CDR2 as FQNNGV. Trimming took off 1 base at V and 5 bases at J, with 9 bases between the two ends. The CDR3 nucleotides read TGTGCCAGCAGCTTAGGTCAGGGGAACGAGCAGTACTTC. It translates to CASSLGQGNEQYF.

The CDR3 loop reads CASSRHRGLSSGANVLTF. CDR3 in DNA: TGTGCCAGCAGCCGTCACAGGGGGCTGAGCTCTGGGGCCAACGTCCTGACTTTC. The chain has TRBV5-8 and TRBJ2-6, with 9 bases aligning to TRBD1. Germline V gives CDR1 SGHTS, CDR2 YDEGEE. V trimming: 4 bases; J trimming: 0 bases; junction bases outside the gene matches: 8. The CDR3 has 18 residues.

In nucleotides, the CDR3 is TGTGCCTGGAGTGTCTCTAGCGGGGCCGGGGATACGCAGTATTTT. As protein: CAWSVSSGAGDTQYF. The V call is TRBV30, the J call TRBJ2-3; 9 nucleotides agree with TRBD2. Germline lookup yields CDR1 GTSNPN and CDR2 SVGIG (reference sequence). This CDR3 is 15 amino acids long. The junction had 7 bases not matched to a gene; V was cut back by 0 bases and J by 6 bases. The full variable domain, with the rest looked up from reference TRBV30 and TRBJ2-3, is SQTIHQWPATLVQPVGSPLSLECTVEGTSNPNLYWYRQAAGRGLQLLFYSVGIGQISSEVPQNLSASRPQDRQFILSSKKLLLSDSGFYLCAWSVSSGAGDTQYFGPGTRLTVL.

This chain connects TRBV5-6 to TRBJ1-6; D call uncertain. The CDR3 spans 12 residues. The ends were cut back, 0 bases at V and 12 bases at J, with 7 bases in the middle. CDR1 and CDR2 (germline): SGHDT, YYEEEE. Here the CDR3 reads CASSLEGLPLHF. The CDR3 region has the DNA TGTGCCAGCAGCTTGGAGGGTTTACCCCTCCACTTT.

The chain is built from TRBV7-9 and TRBJ2-2; D is possibly TRBD1 (6 bases). This CDR3 region has 16 residues. V was clipped by 4 bases and J by 2 bases, with 14 bases between them. Germline CDR1 SEHNR, CDR2 FQNEAQ (reference sequence). CDR3 in amino acids: CASSSTRDTNTGELFF. As DNA, the CDR3 is TGTGCCAGCAGCTCCACTAGGGACACCAACACCGGGGAGCTGTTTTTT.

This clone was picked up a small number of times. This chain links TRBV28 with TRBJ2-7; TRBD1 agrees at 7 bases. Trimming removed 9 bases from V and 4 bases from J; junction bases left unmatched: 9. This CDR3 has 13 residues. Germline V gene lookup returns CDR1 MDHEN and CDR2 SYDVKM. DNA of the CDR3: TGTGCCAGTAGACCGGGACAGAGATACGAGCAGTACTTC. The encoded protein is CASRPGQRYEQYF.

The chain couples TRBV4-2 to TRBJ1-4; a weak D match, TRBD1 (5 bases). CDR3 length: 15 amino acids. The germline gives CDR1 LGHNA, CDR2 YNFKEQ. The V end was cut by 1 base, the J end by 5 bases, with 11 bases between. In DNA, the CDR3 is TGTGCCAGCAGCCAAGGAGGGGAAACGAATGAAAAACTGTTTTTT. This translates into CASSQGGETNEKLFF.

The chain is built from TRBV19 and TRBJ1-1; 8 bases match TRBD1. The V gene end was trimmed by 1 base and the J gene end by 0 bases; junction bases not matched to a gene: 7. The CDR3 contains 17 residues. Per the germline V gene, CDR1 is LNHDA and CDR2 is SQIVND (reference sequence). The CDR3 nucleotides are TGTGCCAGTAGTATAGTTAGGACAGGGTGGTTGAACACTGAAGCTTTCTTT. Amino acid sequence: CASSIVRTGWLNTEAFF.

The chain joins TRBV13 to TRBJ2-2, with 12 bases fitting TRBD2. This CDR3 region has 17 residues. The V segment lost 4 bases and the J segment 2 bases; nucleotides outside the gene matches: 5. Germline V gives CDR1 PRHDT, CDR2 FYEKMQ (reference sequence). The CDR3 region has the DNA TGTGCCAGCAGCTCCGGGACTAGCGGGCTCAACACCGGGGAGCTGTTTTTT. It is translated as CASSSGTSGLNTGELFF.

This chain links TRBV4-1 with TRBJ2-1; D unresolved. V was trimmed by 1 base and J by 5 bases, leaving 6 bases between them. This CDR3 spans 13 amino acids. From germline, CDR1 is MGHRA and CDR2 YSYEKL. In DNA form, the CDR3 reads TGCGCCAGCAGCCAAGTAATAGACAATGAGCAGTTCTTC. It encodes CASSQVIDNEQFF.

The chain recombines TRBV11-2 with TRBJ2-7; D remains unclear. V lost 1 base and J lost 3, with 13 bases in between. The CDR3 covers 15 residues. Germline V lookup: CDR1 SGHAT, CDR2 FQNNGV. The CDR3 spells CASSLVPGADYEQYF. The DNA for the CDR3 is TGTGCCAGCAGCTTAGTTCCGGGCGCCGACTACGAGCAGTACTTC.

The chain links TRBV9 to TRBJ1-2; 9 nucleotides agree with TRBD1. Germline assignment: CDR1 SGDLS and CDR2 YYNGEE. Trimming at V came to 3 bases and at J to 7 bases, leaving 10 bases not matched to a gene. This CDR3 comprises 15 residues. The CDR3 DNA reads as TGTGCCAGCAGCGCGCCCGCAGGGACAGGGATTGGCTACACCTTC. Amino acids: CASSAPAGTGIGYTF.

This chain links TRBV7-2 with TRBJ1-1, with TRBD1 matching 7 bases. Germline V gene data show CDR1 as SGHTA and CDR2 as FQGNSA. The ends lost 3 bases at V and 7 bases at J; junction bases unmatched: 5. There are 13 residues in the CDR3. Here the CDR3 DNA reads TGTGCCAGCAGCTTGTTCGGGACAGATGAAGCTTTCTTT. Translation gives CASSLFGTDEAFF.

J is TRBJ2-5 and V is TRBV6-5; tentatively, D is TRBD1 (5 bases). CDR1 and CDR2 from the germline V gene are MNHEY and SVGAGI. There are 11 residues in the CDR3. Deletions cut 5 bases from V and 7 bases from J, with 8 bases between. DNA of the CDR3: TGTGCCAGCAGTGCAACAGGGACCCAGTACTTC. Translated: CASSATGTQYF.

J is TRBJ1-2 and V is TRBV14, with D perhaps TRBD1 (5 bases). The CDR3 length is 15 residues. V was shortened by 1 base and J by 0 bases, with 9 bases between the two germline ends. Germline V lookup: CDR1 SGHDN, CDR2 FVKESK. The CDR3 spells CASSQAGQPNYGYTF. CDR3 DNA sequence: TGTGCCAGCAGCCAAGCGGGGCAGCCTAACTATGGCTACACCTTC.

The chain joins TRBV7-9 to TRBJ2-1; D is undetermined. V was shortened by 3 bases and J by 1 base, with 16 bases between the two germline ends. This CDR3 comprises 17 residues. Germline assignment: CDR1 SEHNR and CDR2 FQNEAQ (reference sequence). CDR3 loop: CASSFPKIMASYNEQFF. The CDR3, as DNA: TGTGCCAGCAGCTTTCCCAAGATAATGGCATCCTACAATGAGCAGTTCTTC. Using reference TRBV7-9 and TRBJ2-1 for the parts outside the CDR3, the full variable domain is DTGVSQNPRHKITKRGQNVTFRCDPISEHNRLYWYRQTLGQGPEFLTYFQNEAQLEKSRLLSDRFSAERPKGSFSTLEIQRTEQGDSAMYLCASSFPKIMASYNEQFFGPGTRLTVL.

V and J are TRBV7-3 and TRBJ2-3, with 10 nucleotides matching TRBD2. Trimming cost V 4 bases and J 4 bases; bases outside gene matches: 5. The CDR3 has 15 residues. From germline, CDR1 is SGHTA and CDR2 FQGTGA. Written as DNA, the CDR3 is TGTGCCAGCAGCTGGAGCGGGGGGGCTTCAGATACGCAGTATTTT. Its protein is CASSWSGGASDTQYF. Drawing the rest from reference TRBV7-3 and TRBJ2-3, the complete variable domain is GAGVSQTPSNKVTEKGKYVELRCDPISGHTALYWYRQSLGQGPEFLIYFQGTGAADDSGLPNDRFFAVRPEGSVSTLKIQRTERGDSAVYLCASSWSGGASDTQYFGPGTRLTVL.

The V call is TRBV28, the J call TRBJ1-3; D possibly corresponds to TRBD1 (5 bases). The CDR3 is 14 amino acids. The V and J ends lost 7 bases and 5 bases respectively, with 15 bases between them. CDR1 is MDHEN and CDR2 is SYDVKM in the germline V gene. CDR3 DNA sequence: TGTGCCAGCACCTCACAGGTTTGTAGAAACACCATATATTTT. Protein: CASTSQVCRNTIYF.

The CDR3 protein is CTSSQGRREGPVPEQFF. CDR3 sequence (DNA): TGCACCAGCAGCCAAGGTCGGCGGGAGGGCCCGGTCCCTGAGCAGTTCTTC. The chain joins TRBV1 to TRBJ2-1; the table's D call TRBD2 went unverified against the DNA. TRBV1 is noted as a pseudogene. This CDR3 comprises 17 residues.

In this sample, this clone turned up once. The chain recombines TRBV6-6 with TRBJ1-2, with 9 bases matching TRBD1. The J segment lost 3 bases and the V segment lost 3 bases, leaving 8 bases of the junction unmatched. This CDR3 spans 16 amino acids. Germline V lookup: CDR1 MNHNY, CDR2 SVGAGI (reference sequence). The CDR3 bases are TGTGCCAGCAGTTATCAACAGGGGGCGCTCGACTATGGCTACACCTTC. Protein sequence: CASSYQQGALDYGYTF.

This chain uses TRBV7-8 with TRBJ1-1; TRBD1 might be the D (5 bases). Germline V gives CDR1 SGHVS, CDR2 FQNEAQ. There are 15 residues in the CDR3. Trimming stripped 5 bases from V and 1 base from J, with 14 bases between. The CDR3 DNA reads TGTGCCAGCAGCCCAGACATGGGGCCGAACACTGAAGCTTTCTTT. This gives the protein CASSPDMGPNTEAFF.

The rearrangement links TRBV2 to TRBJ1-1; D is possibly TRBD1 (6 bases). The CDR3 is made up of 17 amino acids. V lost 2 bases and J lost 4, with 20 bases in between. In germline, CDR1 is SNHLY, CDR2 FYNNEI. CDR3 sequence: CASSEISQGSMGTEAFF. The DNA of the CDR3 is TGTGCCAGCAGTGAAATTAGTCAGGGGTCCATGGGCACTGAAGCTTTCTTT.

V is TRBV7-6 and J is TRBJ2-1; D perhaps matches TRBD2 (6 bases). Trimming took 5 bases from V and 5 from J, leaving 19 bases between them. This CDR3 contains 16 residues. From germline, CDR1 is SGHVS and CDR2 FNYEAQ. The CDR3 DNA is TGTGCCAGCAGCAAAGGCGGACTACTGGGAGACAATGAGCAGTTCTTC. As protein: CASSKGGLLGDNEQFF.

The chain uses TRBV10-3 and TRBJ2-7, with TRBD1 identical over 7 bases. CDR1 ENHRY and CDR2 SYGVKD come from the germline V gene. The ends lost 6 bases at V and 0 bases at J; junction bases unmatched: 8. The CDR3 loop spans 15 amino acids. DNA for the CDR3: TGTGCCATCAGGTTGACAGGACAGGCCTCCTACGAGCAGTACTTC. As protein: CAIRLTGQASYEQYF.

This chain uses TRBV11-1 with TRBJ2-7, with 8 positions matching TRBD1. Germline CDR1 and CDR2: SGHAT and FQDESV (reference sequence). V lost 1 base to trimming and J lost 3 bases; unmatched junction nucleotides: 5. The CDR3 contains 15 residues. The CDR3, as DNA: TGTGCCAGCAGCTTAGTCCCGGACAGGGTCTACGAGCAGTACTTC. Protein: CASSLVPDRVYEQYF.

The gene calls are TRBV11-2 and TRBJ1-4; no clear D. This CDR3 comprises 14 residues. V lost 2 bases, J lost 0 bases, and 4 bases lay in between. Per germline, CDR1 SGHAT and CDR2 FQNNGV. CDR3: CASSLTATNEKLFF. CDR3 sequence (DNA): TGTGCCAGCAGCTTAACTGCAACTAATGAAAAACTGTTTTTT.

This chain joins TRBV6-5 and TRBJ2-7; 7 bases are a match to TRBD2. The CDR3 is 15 amino acids. CDR1 is MNHEY and CDR2 is SVGAGI in the germline V gene. V gave up 2 bases and J gave up 3 bases; unmatched junction bases: 7. The CDR3: CASSYGAGEYYEQYF. DNA of the CDR3: TGTGCCAGCAGTTACGGTGCGGGAGAGTACTACGAGCAGTACTTC.